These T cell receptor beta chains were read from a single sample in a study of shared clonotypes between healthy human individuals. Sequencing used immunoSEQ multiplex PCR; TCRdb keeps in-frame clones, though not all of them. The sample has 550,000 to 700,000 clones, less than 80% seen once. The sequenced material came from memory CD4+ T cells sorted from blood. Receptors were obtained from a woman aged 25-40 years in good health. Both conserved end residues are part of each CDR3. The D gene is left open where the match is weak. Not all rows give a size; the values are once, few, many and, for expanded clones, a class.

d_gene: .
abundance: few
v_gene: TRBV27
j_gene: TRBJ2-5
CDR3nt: TGTGCCAGCATACCACTCTCTGGGGAGACCCAGTACTTC
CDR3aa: CASIPLSGETQYF

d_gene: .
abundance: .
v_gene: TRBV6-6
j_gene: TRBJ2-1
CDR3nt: TGTGCCAGCAAGAGTAGCTCCTACAATGAGCAGTTCTTC
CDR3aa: CASKSSSYNEQFF

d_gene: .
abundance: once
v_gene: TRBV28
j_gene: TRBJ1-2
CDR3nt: TGTGCCAGCAGCAGGATTAACTATGGCTACACCTTC
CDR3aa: CASSRINYGYTF

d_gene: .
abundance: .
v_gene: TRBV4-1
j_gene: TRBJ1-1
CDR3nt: TGCGCCAGCAGCCACGTTCCAGGGGTAAAGAACACTGAAGCTTTCTTT
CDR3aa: CASSHVPGVKNTEAFF

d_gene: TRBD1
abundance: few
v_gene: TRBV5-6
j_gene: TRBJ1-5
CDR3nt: TGTGCCAGCAGCTTGGCCGGGACAGGGAAAATAAATCAGCCCCAGCATTTT
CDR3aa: CASSLAGTGKINQPQHF

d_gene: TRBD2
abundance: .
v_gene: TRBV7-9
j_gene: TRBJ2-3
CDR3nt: TGTGCCCAGCAGCCCTCCGGACTAGTATCAGATACGCAGTATTTT
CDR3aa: CAQQPSGLVSDTQYF

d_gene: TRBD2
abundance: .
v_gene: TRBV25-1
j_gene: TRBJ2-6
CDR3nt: TGTGCCAGCAGTGAAATGGGAGGGCGGTCATCTGGGGCCAACGTCCTGACTTTC
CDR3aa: CASSEMGGRSSGANVLTF

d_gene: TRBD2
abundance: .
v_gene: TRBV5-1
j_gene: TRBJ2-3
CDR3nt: TGCGCCAGCAGCTTCACCAGCGGGGGAACAGATACGCAGTATTTT
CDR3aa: CASSFTSGGTDTQYF

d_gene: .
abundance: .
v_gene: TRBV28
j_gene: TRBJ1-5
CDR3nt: TGTGCCAGCAGTTTACCGAGGCAGCCCCAGCATTTT
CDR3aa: CASSLPRQPQHF

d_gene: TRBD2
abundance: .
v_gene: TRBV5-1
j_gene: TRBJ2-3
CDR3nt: TGCGCCAGCAGCTCGGGAGGAAGCACAGATACGCAGTATTTT
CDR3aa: CASSSGGSTDTQYF

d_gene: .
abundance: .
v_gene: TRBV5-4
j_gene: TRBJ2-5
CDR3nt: TGTGCCAGCAGCCGAAGGGACCAAGAGACCCAGTACTTC
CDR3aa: CASSRRDQETQYF

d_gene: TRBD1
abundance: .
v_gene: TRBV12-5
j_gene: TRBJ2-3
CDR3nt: TGTGCTAGTGGTTTGGGGACAGGGGCCGACACAGATACGCAGTATTTT
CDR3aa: CASGLGTGADTDTQYF

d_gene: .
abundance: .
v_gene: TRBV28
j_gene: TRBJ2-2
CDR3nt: TGTGCCAGCAGTTTAGAGTTTTATCGGGATGGCGGGGAGCTGTTTTTT
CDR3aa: CASSLEFYRDGGELFF

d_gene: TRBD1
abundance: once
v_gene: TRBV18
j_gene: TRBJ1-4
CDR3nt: TGTGCCAGCTCAACGGCACAGGGGGTTAATGAAAAACTGTTTTTT
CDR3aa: CASSTAQGVNEKLFF

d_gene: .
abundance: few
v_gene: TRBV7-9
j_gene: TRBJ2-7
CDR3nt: TGTGCCAGCAGCCAGGGGACACTCTACGAGCAGTACTTC
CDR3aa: CASSQGTLYEQYF

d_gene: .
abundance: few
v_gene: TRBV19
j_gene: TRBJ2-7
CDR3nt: TGTGCCAGTAGTAGACGGGGGTACGAGCAGTACTTC
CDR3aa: CASSRRGYEQYF

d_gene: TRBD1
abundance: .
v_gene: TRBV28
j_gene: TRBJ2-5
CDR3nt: TGTGCCAGCAGCCCATCTTTCAGGGGGATAGGAGAGACCCAGTACTTC
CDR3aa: CASSPSFRGIGETQYF

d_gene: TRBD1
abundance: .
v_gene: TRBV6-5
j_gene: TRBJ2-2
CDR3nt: TGTGCCAGCAGGCCGGGACAGGGTCTGATCGGGGAGCTGTTTTTT
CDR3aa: CASRPGQGLIGELFF

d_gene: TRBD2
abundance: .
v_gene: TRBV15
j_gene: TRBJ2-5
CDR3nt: TGTGCCACCAGCCACACCCTAGCGGACCACCAAGAGACCCAGTACTTC
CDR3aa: CATSHTLADHQETQYF

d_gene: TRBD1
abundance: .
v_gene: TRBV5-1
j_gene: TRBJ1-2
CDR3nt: TGCGCCAGCAGCTTGGACTATCAGGCAGGGGGCGGAGACTATGGCTACACCTTC
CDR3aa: CASSLDYQAGGGDYGYTF

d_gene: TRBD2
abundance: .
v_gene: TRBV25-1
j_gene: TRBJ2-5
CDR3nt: TGTGCCAGCAGTGATAGGTCTAGCGGACGCCAAGAGACCCAGTACTTC
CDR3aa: CASSDRSSGRQETQYF

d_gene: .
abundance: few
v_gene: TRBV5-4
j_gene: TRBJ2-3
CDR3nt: TGTGCCAGCAGCTTGGGGGGGAGGTTAGATACGCAGTATTTT
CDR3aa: CASSLGGRLDTQYF

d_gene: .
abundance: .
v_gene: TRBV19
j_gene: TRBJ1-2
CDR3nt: TGTGCCAGTAGTAAGGACAACTATGGCTACACCTTC
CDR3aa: CASSKDNYGYTF

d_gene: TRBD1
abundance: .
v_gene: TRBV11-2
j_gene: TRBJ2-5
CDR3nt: TGTGCCAGCAGCAACCGGGGACAGGGGGCGGAAGAGACCCAGTACTTC
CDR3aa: CASSNRGQGAEETQYF

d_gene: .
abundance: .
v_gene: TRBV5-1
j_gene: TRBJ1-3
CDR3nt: TGCGCCAGCACACCCGGGACGGAAGGAAACACCATATATTTT
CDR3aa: CASTPGTEGNTIYF

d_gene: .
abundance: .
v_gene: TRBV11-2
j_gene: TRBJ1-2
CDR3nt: TGTGCCAGCAGCTTAGCGCGTGGCTACACCTTC
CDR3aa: CASSLARGYTF

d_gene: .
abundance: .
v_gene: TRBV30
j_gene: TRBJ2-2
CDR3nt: TGTGCCTGGAGTTATGAGCTCCCCGGGCTGGGCGGGGAGCTGTTTTTT
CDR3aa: CAWSYELPGLGGELFF

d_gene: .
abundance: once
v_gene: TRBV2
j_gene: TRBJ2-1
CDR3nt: TGTGCCAGCAGCGCTTTAGTGGGATCCAATGAGCAGTTCTTC
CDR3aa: CASSALVGSNEQFF

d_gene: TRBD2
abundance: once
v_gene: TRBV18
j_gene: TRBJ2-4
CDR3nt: TGTGCCAGCTCACAAGGACTAGCGCGACTTCAGTACTTC
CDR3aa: CASSQGLARLQYF

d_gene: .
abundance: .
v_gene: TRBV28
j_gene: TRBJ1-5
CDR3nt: TGTGCCAGCAGTTTTTTGGGACTCAGAGGACCTATGCCCCAGCATTTT
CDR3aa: CASSFLGLRGPMPQHF

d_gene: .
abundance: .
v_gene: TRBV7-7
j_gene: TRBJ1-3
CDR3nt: TGTGCCAGCAGCTCGGGAGCCGCCCAAGGAAACACCATATATTTT
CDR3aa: CASSSGAAQGNTIYF

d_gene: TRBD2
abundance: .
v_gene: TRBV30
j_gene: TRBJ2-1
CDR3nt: TGTGCCTGGAGTCGGGGGGGGATATTCAATGAGCAGTTCTTC
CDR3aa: CAWSRGGIFNEQFF

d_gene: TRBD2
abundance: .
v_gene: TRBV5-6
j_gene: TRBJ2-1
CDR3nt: TGTGCCAGCAGCTTGGATAGCGGGAGAATCTACAATGAGCAGTTCTTC
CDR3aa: CASSLDSGRIYNEQFF